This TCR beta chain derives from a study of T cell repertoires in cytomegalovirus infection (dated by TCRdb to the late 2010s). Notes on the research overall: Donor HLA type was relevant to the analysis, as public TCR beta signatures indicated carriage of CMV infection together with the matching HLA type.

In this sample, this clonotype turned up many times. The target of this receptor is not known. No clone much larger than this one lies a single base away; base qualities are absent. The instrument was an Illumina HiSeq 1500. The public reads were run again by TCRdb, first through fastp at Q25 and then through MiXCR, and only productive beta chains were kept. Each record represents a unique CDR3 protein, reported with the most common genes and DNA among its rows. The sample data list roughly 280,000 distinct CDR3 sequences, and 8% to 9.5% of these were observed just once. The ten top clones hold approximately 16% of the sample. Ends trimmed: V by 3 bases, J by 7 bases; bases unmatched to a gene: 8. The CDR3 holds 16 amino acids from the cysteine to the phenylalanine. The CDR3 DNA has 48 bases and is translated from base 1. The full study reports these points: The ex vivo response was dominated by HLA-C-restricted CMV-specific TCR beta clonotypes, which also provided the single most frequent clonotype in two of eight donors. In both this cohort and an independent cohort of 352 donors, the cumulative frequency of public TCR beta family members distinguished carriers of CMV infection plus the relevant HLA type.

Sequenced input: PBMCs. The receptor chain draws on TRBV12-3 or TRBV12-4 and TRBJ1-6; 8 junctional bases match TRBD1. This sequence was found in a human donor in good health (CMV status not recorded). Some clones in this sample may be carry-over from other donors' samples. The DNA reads TGTGCCAGCAGTTTCGGACAGGGAGACTCCAATTCACCCCTCCACTTT. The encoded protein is CASSFGQGDSNSPLHF.